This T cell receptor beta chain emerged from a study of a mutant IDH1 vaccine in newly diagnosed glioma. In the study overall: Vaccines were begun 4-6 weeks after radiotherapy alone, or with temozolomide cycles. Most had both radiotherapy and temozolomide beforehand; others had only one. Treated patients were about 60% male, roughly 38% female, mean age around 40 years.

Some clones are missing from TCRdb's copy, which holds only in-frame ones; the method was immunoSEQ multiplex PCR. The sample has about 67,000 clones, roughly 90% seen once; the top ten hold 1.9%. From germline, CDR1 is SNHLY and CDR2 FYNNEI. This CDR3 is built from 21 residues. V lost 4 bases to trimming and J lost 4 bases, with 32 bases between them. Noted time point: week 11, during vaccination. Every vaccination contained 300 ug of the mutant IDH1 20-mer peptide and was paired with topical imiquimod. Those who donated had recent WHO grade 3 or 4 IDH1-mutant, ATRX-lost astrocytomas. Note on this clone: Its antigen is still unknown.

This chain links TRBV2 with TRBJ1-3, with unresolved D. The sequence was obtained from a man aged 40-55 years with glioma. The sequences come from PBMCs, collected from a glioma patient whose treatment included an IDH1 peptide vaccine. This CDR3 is CASSGRPFTVNLSPAGNTIYF. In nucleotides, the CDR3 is TGTGCCAGCAGTGGGCGGCCGTTTACAGTCAATCTTAGTCCAGCAGGAAACACCATATATTTT.